This passage covers 6 T cell receptor beta chains from one sample sequenced in a study of CD8 T cells in ankylosing spondylitis. TCRdb re-analysed the 5' RACE reads in MiXCR, keeping a single row per CDR3 protein. The data show around 150,000 distinct CDR3 sequences, with around 16% seen just once and over 7% held by the top ten. Sequenced material: blood, either unsorted or a sorted T cell fraction (not recorded which). These receptor sequences come from a male donor with ankylosing spondylitis or in good health (not recorded which).

This chain uses TRBV23-1 with TRBJ1-6; 9 bases map to TRBD1. TRBV23-1 is sorted into the ORF group, with uncertain function. V trimming: 0 bases; J trimming: 11 bases; junction bases outside the gene matches: 2. There are 14 residues in the CDR3. CDR3 nucleotide sequence: TGCGCCAGCAGTCAATCGGACAGGGGCCCACCCCTCCACTTT. Translating it yields CASSQSDRGPPLHF.

This clonotype appeared a few times. The chain carries TRBV29-1 and TRBJ1-2; no definite D call. The CDR3 has 10 amino acids. V lost 2 bases and J lost 5, with 3 bases in between. Germline V gene data show CDR1 as SQVTM and CDR2 as ANQGSEA. CDR3 sequence reads: CSVERYGYTF. In DNA form, the CDR3 reads TGCAGCGTTGAAAGATATGGCTACACCTTC.

This clonotype was observed at least ten times. The chain joins TRBV5-1 to TRBJ2-7; 8 nucleotides agree with TRBD2. Germline V lookup: CDR1 SGHRS, CDR2 YFSETQ. V was clipped by 0 bases and J by 6 bases; unmatched bases: 11. There are 16 residues in the CDR3. CDR3 protein: CASSLAGGTSFGEQYF. CDR3 coding DNA: TGCGCCAGCAGCTTGGCCGGCGGGACTAGTTTCGGCGAGCAGTACTTC. Complete variable domain (other parts from reference TRBV5-1 and TRBJ2-7): KAGVTQTPRYLIKTRGQQVTLSCSPISGHRSVSWYQQTPGQGLQFLFEYFSETQRNKGNFPGRFSGRQFSNSRSEMNVSTLELGDSALYLCASSLAGGTSFGEQYFGPGTRLTVT.

At least ten counts were recorded for this clonotype. The rearrangement uses TRBV10-3 and TRBJ1-4, with TRBD1 matching over 8 bases. The junction had 4 bases not matched to a gene; V was cut back by 6 bases and J by 10 bases. This CDR3 contains 12 residues. The germline CDR1 and CDR2 sequences are ENHRY and SYGVKD. For the CDR3, the DNA is TGTGCCATCAGGACAGGGGAAGGAAAACTGTTTTTT. It codes for CAIRTGEGKLFF.

The chain recombines TRBV6-1 with TRBJ2-7; D not resolved. The V end was cut by 4 bases, the J end by 4 bases, with 11 bases between. The CDR3 runs to 13 residues. Germline V lookup: CDR1 MNHNS, CDR2 SASEGT. CDR3 loop: CASSAEASYEQYF. CDR3 DNA: TGTGCCAGCAGTGCCGAAGCTAGTTACGAGCAGTACTTC.

This sequence joins TRBV6-5 and TRBJ2-5; 7 nucleotides line up with TRBD1. V gave up 2 bases and J gave up 1 base; unmatched junction bases: 4. The CDR3 loop spans 15 amino acids. Germline values: CDR1 MNHEY, CDR2 SVGAGI. DNA for the CDR3: TGTGCCAGCAGTTACGGGACAGCGATCCAAGAGACCCAGTACTTC. It codes for CASSYGTAIQETQYF.